The T cell receptor (beta chain) described here comes from a study of shared clonotypes between healthy human individuals. TCRdb keeps only in-frame clones here, not all; method: immunoSEQ multiplex PCR. The table includes 2,500,000 or so clones, 80% to 95% detected once. The sample comprised naive CD4+ T cells from PBMCs. Subset given: CD45RA+ positively selected. The origin of this receptor is a man aged 18 to 30 in good health. Some clones in this sample may be carry-over from other donors' samples.

CDR3 sequence reads: CASSPLAGEVEEQYF. Here the CDR3 DNA reads TGTGCCAGCTCACCCCTAGCGGGAGAGGTAGAAGAGCAGTACTTC. The gene calls are TRBV18 and TRBJ2-7; 10 nucleotides line up with TRBD2. Germline CDR1 is KGHSH and CDR2 is LQKENI. The J segment lost 7 bases and the V segment lost 3 bases, leaving 9 bases of the junction unmatched. This CDR3 has 15 residues.